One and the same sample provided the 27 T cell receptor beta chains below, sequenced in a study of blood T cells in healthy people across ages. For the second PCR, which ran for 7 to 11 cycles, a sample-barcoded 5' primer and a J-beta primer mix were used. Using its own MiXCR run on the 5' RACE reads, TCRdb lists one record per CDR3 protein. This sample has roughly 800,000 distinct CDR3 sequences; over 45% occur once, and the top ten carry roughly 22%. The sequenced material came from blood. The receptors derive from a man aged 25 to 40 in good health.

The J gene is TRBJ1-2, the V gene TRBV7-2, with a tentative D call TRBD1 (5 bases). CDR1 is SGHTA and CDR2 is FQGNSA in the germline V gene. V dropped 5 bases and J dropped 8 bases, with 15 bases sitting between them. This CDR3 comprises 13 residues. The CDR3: CASSLTRAKGYTF. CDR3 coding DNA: TGTGCCAGCAGCCTAACCAGGGCGAAGGGCTACACCTTC.

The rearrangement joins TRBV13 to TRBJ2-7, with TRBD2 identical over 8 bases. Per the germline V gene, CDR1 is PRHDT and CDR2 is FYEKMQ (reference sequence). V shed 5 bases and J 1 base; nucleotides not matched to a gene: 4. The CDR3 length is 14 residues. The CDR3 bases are TGTGCCAGCAGCCTGGGACTAGTTTCCTACGAGCAGTACTTC. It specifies CASSLGLVSYEQYF.

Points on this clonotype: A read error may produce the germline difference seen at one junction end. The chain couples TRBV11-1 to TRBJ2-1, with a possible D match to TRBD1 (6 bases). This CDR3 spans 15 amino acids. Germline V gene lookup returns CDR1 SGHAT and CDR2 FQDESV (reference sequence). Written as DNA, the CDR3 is TGTGCCAGCAGCCCCGGGACAATAACCTACAACGAGCAGTTCTTC. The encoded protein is CASSPGTITYNEQFF.

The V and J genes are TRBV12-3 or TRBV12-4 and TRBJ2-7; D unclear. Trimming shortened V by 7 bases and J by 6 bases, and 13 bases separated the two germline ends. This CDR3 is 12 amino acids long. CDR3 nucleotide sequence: TGTGCCAGCACTGCCTCCCCCTCCGAGCAGTACTTC. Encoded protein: CASTASPSEQYF.

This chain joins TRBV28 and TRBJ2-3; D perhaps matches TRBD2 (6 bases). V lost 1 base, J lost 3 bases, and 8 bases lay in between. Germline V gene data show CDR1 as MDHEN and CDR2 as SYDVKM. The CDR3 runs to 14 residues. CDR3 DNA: TGTGCCAGCAGTTTATCTAGCGTTACAGATACGCAGTATTTT. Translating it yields CASSLSSVTDTQYF.

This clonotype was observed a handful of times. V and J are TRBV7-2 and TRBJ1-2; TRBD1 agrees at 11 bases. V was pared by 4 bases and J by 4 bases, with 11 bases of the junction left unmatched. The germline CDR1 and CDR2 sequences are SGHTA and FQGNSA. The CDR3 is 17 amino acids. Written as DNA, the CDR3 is TGTGCCAGCAGCTGGACGGGACAGGGGGTATCCTTCTATGGCTACACCTTC. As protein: CASSWTGQGVSFYGYTF.

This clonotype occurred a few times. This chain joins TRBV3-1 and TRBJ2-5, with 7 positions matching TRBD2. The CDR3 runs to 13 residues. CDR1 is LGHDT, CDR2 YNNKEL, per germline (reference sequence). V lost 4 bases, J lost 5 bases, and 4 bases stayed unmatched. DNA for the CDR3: TGTGCCAGCAGCCGAAACGGGGGGGAGACCCAGTACTTC. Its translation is CASSRNGGETQYF.

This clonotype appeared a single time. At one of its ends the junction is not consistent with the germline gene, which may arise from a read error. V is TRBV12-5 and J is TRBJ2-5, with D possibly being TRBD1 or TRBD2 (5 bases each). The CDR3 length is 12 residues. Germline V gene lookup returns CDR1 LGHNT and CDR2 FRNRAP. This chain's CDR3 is CASGGDQKTQYF. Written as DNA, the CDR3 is TGTGCTAGTGGCGGGGACCAAAAGACCCAGTACTTC.

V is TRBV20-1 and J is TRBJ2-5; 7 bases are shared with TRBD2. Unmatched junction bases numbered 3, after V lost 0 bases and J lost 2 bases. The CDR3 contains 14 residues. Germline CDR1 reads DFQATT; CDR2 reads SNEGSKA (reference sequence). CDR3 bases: TGCAGTGCTAGAGATCAAGCGGGACAAGAGACCCAGTACTTC. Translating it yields CSARDQAGQETQYF.

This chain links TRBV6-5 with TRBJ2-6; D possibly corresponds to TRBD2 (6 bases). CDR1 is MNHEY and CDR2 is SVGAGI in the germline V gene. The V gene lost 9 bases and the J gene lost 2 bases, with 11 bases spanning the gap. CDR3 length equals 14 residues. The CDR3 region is CASRAGPGANVLTF. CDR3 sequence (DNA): TGTGCCAGTCGTGCGGGACCTGGGGCCAACGTCCTGACTTTC.

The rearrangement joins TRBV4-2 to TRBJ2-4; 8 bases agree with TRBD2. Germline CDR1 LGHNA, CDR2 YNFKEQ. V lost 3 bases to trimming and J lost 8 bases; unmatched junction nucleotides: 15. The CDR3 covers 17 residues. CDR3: CASSQSSGGQRGDIQYF. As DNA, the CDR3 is TGTGCCAGCAGCCAGAGCAGCGGGGGCCAGAGGGGGGACATTCAGTACTTC.

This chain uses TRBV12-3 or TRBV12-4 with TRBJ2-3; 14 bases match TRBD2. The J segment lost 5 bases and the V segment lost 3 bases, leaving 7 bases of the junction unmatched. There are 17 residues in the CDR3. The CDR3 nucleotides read TGTGCCAGCAGTTTTGGCGGACTAGCGGGAGGAGTAGATACGCAGTATTTT. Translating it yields CASSFGGLAGGVDTQYF.

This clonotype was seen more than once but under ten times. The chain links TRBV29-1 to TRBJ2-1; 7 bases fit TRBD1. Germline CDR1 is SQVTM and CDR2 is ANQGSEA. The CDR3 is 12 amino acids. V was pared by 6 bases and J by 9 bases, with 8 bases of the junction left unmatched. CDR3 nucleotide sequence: TGCAGCGTCCCTCACAGGGGTGTTGAGCAGTTCTTC. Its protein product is CSVPHRGVEQFF.

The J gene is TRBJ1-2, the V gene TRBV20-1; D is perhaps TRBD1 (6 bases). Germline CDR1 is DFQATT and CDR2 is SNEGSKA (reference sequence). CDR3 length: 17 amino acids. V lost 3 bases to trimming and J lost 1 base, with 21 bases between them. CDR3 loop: CSASPDRFGSLNYGYTF. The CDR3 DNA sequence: TGCAGTGCTAGCCCTGACAGGTTCGGTAGCCTTAACTATGGCTACACCTTC.

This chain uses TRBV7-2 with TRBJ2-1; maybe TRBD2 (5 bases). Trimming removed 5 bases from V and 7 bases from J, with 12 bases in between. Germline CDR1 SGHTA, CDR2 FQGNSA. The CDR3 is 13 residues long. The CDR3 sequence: CASSQRTLNEQFF. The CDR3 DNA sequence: TGTGCCAGCAGCCAACGGACTTTGAATGAGCAGTTCTTC.

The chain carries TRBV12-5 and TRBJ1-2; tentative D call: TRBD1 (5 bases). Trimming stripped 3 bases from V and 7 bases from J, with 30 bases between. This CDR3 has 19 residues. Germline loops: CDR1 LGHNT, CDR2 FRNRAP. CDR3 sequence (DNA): TGTGCTAGTGGTTTTGGTGTCGAAGGGGCCACTAACGCTCTGGTTGGCTACACCTTC. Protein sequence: CASGFGVEGATNALVGYTF.

The DNA of the CDR3 is TGTGCCAGAAGCCTTACTAGCGGGGCGGGGGATACGCAGTATTTT. Encoded protein: CARSLTSGAGDTQYF. V and J are TRBV7-2 and TRBJ2-3, with 10 bases that match TRBD2. V was pared by 9 bases and J by 6 bases, with 12 bases of the junction left unmatched. The germline gives CDR1 SGHTA, CDR2 FQGNSA. The CDR3 length is 15 residues.

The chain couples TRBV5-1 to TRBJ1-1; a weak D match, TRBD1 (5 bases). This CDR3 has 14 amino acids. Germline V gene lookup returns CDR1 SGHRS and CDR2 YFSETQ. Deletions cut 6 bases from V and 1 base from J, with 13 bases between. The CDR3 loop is CASTTGTENTEAFF. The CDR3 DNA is TGCGCCAGCACAACCGGGACGGAGAACACTGAAGCTTTCTTT. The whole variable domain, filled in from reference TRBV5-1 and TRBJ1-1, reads KAGVTQTPRYLIKTRGQQVTLSCSPISGHRSVSWYQQTPGQGLQFLFEYFSETQRNKGNFPGRFSGRQFSNSRSEMNVSTLELGDSALYLCASTTGTENTEAFFGQGTRLTVV.

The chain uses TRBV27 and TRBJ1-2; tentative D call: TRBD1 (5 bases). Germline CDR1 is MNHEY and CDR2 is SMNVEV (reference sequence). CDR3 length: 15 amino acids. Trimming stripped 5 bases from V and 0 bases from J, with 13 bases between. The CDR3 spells CASSPTDSTNYGYTF. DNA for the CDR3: TGTGCCAGCAGTCCGACAGACTCCACTAACTATGGCTACACCTTC.

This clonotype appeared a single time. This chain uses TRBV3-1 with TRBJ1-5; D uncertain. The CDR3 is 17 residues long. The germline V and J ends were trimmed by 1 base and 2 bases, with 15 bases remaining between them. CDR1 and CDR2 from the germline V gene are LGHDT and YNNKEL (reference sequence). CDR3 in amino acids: CASSQAPGSLGNQPQHF. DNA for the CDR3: TGTGCCAGCAGCCAAGCCCCCGGGAGCCTGGGCAATCAGCCCCAGCATTTT.

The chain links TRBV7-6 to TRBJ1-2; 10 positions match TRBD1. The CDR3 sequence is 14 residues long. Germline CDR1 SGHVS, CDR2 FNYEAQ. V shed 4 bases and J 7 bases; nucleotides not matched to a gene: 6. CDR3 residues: CASSSGQGVGGYTF. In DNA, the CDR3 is TGTGCCAGCAGCTCCGGACAGGGGGTCGGTGGCTACACCTTC.

CDR3 bases: TGCAGTGCTGATAGGGAATACGCAACTAATGAAAAACTGTTTTTT. Residues: CSADREYATNEKLFF. V gene TRBV20-1 combines with J gene TRBJ1-4; D not certain. The V gene lost 5 bases and the J gene lost 0 bases, with 13 bases spanning the gap. This CDR3 region has 15 residues. Germline V gene sequence: CDR1 DFQATT, CDR2 SNEGSKA (reference sequence).

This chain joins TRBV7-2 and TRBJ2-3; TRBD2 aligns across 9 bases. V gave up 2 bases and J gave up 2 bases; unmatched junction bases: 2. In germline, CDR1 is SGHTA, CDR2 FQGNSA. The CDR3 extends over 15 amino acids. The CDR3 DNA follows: TGTGCCAGCAGCTTACTAGCGGGGCTCACAGATACGCAGTATTTT. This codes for CASSLLAGLTDTQYF.

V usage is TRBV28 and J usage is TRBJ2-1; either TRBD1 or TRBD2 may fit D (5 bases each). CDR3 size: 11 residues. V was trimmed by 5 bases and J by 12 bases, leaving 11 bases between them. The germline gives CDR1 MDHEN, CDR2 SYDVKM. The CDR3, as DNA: TGTGCCAGCAGTGTCGGGGACGGGCAGTTCTTC. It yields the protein CASSVGDGQFF.

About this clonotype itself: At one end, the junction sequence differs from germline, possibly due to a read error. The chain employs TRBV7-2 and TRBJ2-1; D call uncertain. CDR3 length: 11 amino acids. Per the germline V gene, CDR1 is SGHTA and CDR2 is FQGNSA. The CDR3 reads CASSLVNEQLF. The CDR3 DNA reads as TGTGCCAGCAGCTTGGTGAATGAGCAGTTATTC.

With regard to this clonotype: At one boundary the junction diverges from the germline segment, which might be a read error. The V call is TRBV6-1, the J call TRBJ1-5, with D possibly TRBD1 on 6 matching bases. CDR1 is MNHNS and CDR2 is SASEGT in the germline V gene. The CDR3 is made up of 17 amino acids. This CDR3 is CASSEAISDSSNQPQHF. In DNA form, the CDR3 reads TGTGCCAGCAGTGAAGCGATCTCGGACAGCAGCAACCAGCCCCAGCATTTT.

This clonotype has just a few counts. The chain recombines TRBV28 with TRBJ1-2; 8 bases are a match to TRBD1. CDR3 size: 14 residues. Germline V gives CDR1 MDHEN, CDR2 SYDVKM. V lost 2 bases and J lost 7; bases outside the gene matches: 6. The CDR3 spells CASSLTRQGTGYTF. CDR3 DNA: TGTGCCAGCAGTTTAACTCGACAGGGGACTGGCTACACCTTC.